These T cell receptor beta chains were read from a single sample in a study of T-cell reconstitution after alpha-beta-depleted transplantation in children. MiXCR, applied by TCRdb to the PCR reads, yields one record per CDR3 protein. Of hundreds of thousands of distinct CDR3 sequences listed, about an eighth are singletons. Sequenced material: PBMCs, taken from the stem cell graft. These receptors all come from a human donor who donated a stem cell graft to a child with Fanconi anemia. Each CDR3 is given with its conserved first and last residue. The D gene is left open where the match is weak. Rows give clone size only sometimes, using once, few, many, or a class for an expanded clone.

j_call	clone_size	d_call	v_call	cdr3_aa	cdr3_nt
TRBJ2-7	many	.	TRBV5-6	CASIGSGAYEQYF	TGTGCCAGCATCGGGTCGGGCGCCTACGAGCAGTACTTC
TRBJ1-4	many	TRBD1	TRBV5-1	CASSPTGANEKLFF	TGCGCCAGCAGTCCGACAGGGGCTAATGAAAAACTGTTTTTT
TRBJ2-3	many	TRBD2	TRBV5-1	CASSLERGRGGLYF	TGCGCCAGCAGCTTGGAACGAGGGCGGGGGGGCCTTTATTTT
TRBJ1-2	few	.	TRBV4-3	CASSRSQAGHYGYTF	TGCGCCAGCAGCCGCTCACAGGCAGGTCACTATGGCTACACCTTC
TRBJ1-5	few	TRBD1	TRBV5-1	CASSPGTEYHQPQHF	TGCGCCAGCAGCCCCGGGACAGAGTATCATCAGCCCCAGCATTTT
TRBJ2-5	.	TRBD2	TRBV9	CASSSYGGGGYQETQYF	TGTGCCAGCAGCTCCTATGGTGGGGGAGGGTACCAAGAGACCCAGTACTTC
TRBJ2-7	few	.	TRBV30	CAWSDSGHYEQYF	TGTGCCTGGAGTGATTCGGGACACTACGAGCAGTACTTC
TRBJ2-1	many	.	TRBV27	CASSLGREQFF	TGTGCCAGCAGTTTAGGGAGGGAGCAGTTCTTC
TRBJ2-7	.	TRBD2	TRBV6-2/TRBV6-3	CASAGTSGVYEQYF	TGTGCCAGTGCCGGGACTAGCGGGGTCTACGAGCAGTACTTC
TRBJ1-5	.	.	TRBV20-1	CSARGANQPQHF	TGCAGTGCTAGGGGGGCTAATCAGCCCCAGCATTTT
TRBJ2-2	few	.	TRBV7-9	CASILRAGELFF	TGTGCCAGCATTTTAAGAGCCGGGGAGCTGTTTTTT
TRBJ1-3	few	.	TRBV4-3	CASSPTAGRSGNTIYF	TGCGCCAGCAGCCCCACGGCGGGGCGATCTGGAAACACCATATATTTT
TRBJ1-1	.	.	TRBV28	CASSANWGRAEAFF	TGTGCCAGCTCGGCAAATTGGGGACGGGCTGAAGCTTTCTTT
TRBJ2-2	many	TRBD2	TRBV12-3/TRBV12-4	CASSYRGANTGELFF	TGTGCCAGCAGCTATCGGGGGGCGAACACCGGGGAGCTGTTTTTT
TRBJ2-5	.	.	TRBV7-6	CASGSGSIGETQYF	TGTGCCAGCGGAAGCGGAAGTATCGGAGAGACCCAGTACTTC
TRBJ2-3	.	TRBD2	TRBV20-1	CSASSTKLAGDADTQYF	TGCAGTGCTAGCTCAACCAAACTAGCGGGGGACGCAGATACGCAGTATTTT
TRBJ2-5	many	TRBD1	TRBV29-1	CSVETDRGRAETQYF	TGCAGCGTTGAAACCGACAGGGGGCGGGCAGAGACCCAGTACTTC
TRBJ1-1	once	TRBD1	TRBV12-3/TRBV12-4	CASSYADRGNTEAFF	TGTGCCAGCAGTTACGCCGACAGGGGGAACACTGAAGCTTTCTTT
TRBJ2-2	many	.	TRBV6-4	CASSAGDTGELFF	TGTGCCAGCAGTGCGGGGGACACCGGGGAGCTGTTTTTT
TRBJ2-3	.	TRBD1	TRBV27	CASSSRTGEDLFTDTQYF	TGTGCCAGCAGTTCCCGGACAGGGGAGGATCTGTTCACAGATACGCAGTATTTT
TRBJ1-1	once	TRBD1	TRBV25-1	CATRTGLNTEAFF	TGTGCCACCCGGACAGGGTTAAACACTGAAGCTTTCTTT
TRBJ2-5	many	TRBD2	TRBV5-5	CASNLQLGRGETQYF	TGTGCCAGCAATCTGCAGTTGGGGAGGGGAGAGACCCAGTACTTC
TRBJ2-3	.	.	TRBV6-6	CASSYTSRNTQYF	TGTGCCAGCAGTTACACCTCTAGAAATACGCAGTATTTT
TRBJ2-2	.	.	TRBV5-1	CASSLAASFTGELFF	TGCGCCAGCAGCTTGGCTGCCAGCTTCACCGGGGAGCTGTTTTTT
TRBJ2-7	few	.	TRBV12-3/TRBV12-4	CASSLAGGQHYEQYF	TGTGCCAGCAGTTTAGCGGGGGGACAGCACTACGAGCAGTACTTC
TRBJ2-2	.	TRBD2	TRBV6-1	CASKRRGGSGGQGTGELFF	TGTGCCAGCAAGAGGCGGGGAGGGAGCGGGGGCCAGGGGACCGGGGAGCTGTTTTTT